One and the same sample provided the 19 T cell receptor beta chains below, sequenced in a study of shared clonotypes between healthy human individuals. The repertoire was sequenced with immunoSEQ multiplex PCR; TCRdb's copy has only in-frame clones and lacks some. The sample has 2 million to 2.5 million clones, more than 90% seen once. The sample was naive CD4+ T cells sorted from blood. Subset indicated: CD45RA+ positively selected. Receptors were obtained from a man aged 18 to 30 in good health.

CDR3 protein: CASSYSDPNQPQHF. The CDR3 region has the DNA TGTGCCAGCAGTTACTCCGACCCCAATCAGCCCCAGCATTTT. The rearrangement joins TRBV6-6 to TRBJ1-5, with D unclear. Germline-derived CDR1 and CDR2 are MNHNY and SVGAGI (reference sequence). The CDR3 loop spans 14 amino acids. V lost 0 bases to trimming and J lost 3 bases, with 6 bases between them.

This chain joins TRBV7-2 and TRBJ2-2; no clear D. V was shortened by 5 bases and J by 7 bases, with 17 bases between the two germline ends. This CDR3 is built from 15 residues. The germline CDR1 and CDR2 sequences are SGHTA and FQGNSA. The CDR3 loop reads CASSPNLIRSGELFF. The DNA for the CDR3 is TGTGCCAGCAGCCCGAATTTGATAAGGAGCGGGGAGCTGTTTTTT.

V is TRBV28 and J is TRBJ2-2; D possibly uses TRBD1 or TRBD2 (5 bases each). V lost 4 bases, J lost 6 bases, and 6 bases lay in between. Looked up from germline, CDR1 is MDHEN and CDR2 is SYDVKM. There are 12 residues in the CDR3. Here the CDR3 DNA reads TGTGCCAGCAGTTGGGGACCCGGGGAGCTGTTTTTT. It encodes CASSWGPGELFF.

The gene calls are TRBV5-1 and TRBJ2-7; 10 bases are shared with TRBD1. Germline V gene data show CDR1 as SGHRS and CDR2 as YFSETQ. This CDR3 contains 15 residues. V trimming: 3 bases; J trimming: 3 bases; junction bases outside the gene matches: 6. In DNA form, the CDR3 reads TGCGCCAGCAGCTACCCCGACAGGGGGCACTACGAGCAGTACTTC. It specifies CASSYPDRGHYEQYF.

The V call is TRBV2, the J call TRBJ1-4; D is unresolved. Trimming pared 6 bases from V and 4 bases from J, leaving 3 bases between. This CDR3 contains 11 residues. Germline V gene data show CDR1 as SNHLY and CDR2 as FYNNEI. The CDR3 DNA reads TGTGCCAGCAGCGATAATGAAAAACTGTTTTTT. Residues: CASSDNEKLFF.

The chain recombines TRBV7-2 with TRBJ1-1; a weak D match, TRBD1 (6 bases). The V gene lost 3 bases and the J gene lost 2 bases, with 10 bases spanning the gap. This CDR3 is built from 14 residues. The germline V gene encodes CDR1 SGHTA and CDR2 FQGNSA. The CDR3: CASSFTGTNTEAFF. DNA for the CDR3: TGTGCCAGCAGCTTCACAGGGACAAACACTGAAGCTTTCTTT.

This chain connects TRBV7-2 to TRBJ1-2; no clear D. This CDR3 is 16 amino acids long. V was trimmed by 5 bases and J by 2 bases, leaving 18 bases between them. Looked up from germline, CDR1 is SGHTA and CDR2 is FQGNSA. The CDR3 bases are TGTGCCAGCAGCCCCCGAATTACGGCGGAGAACTATGGCTACACCTTC. Protein product: CASSPRITAENYGYTF.

CDR3 in DNA: TGTGCCAGCAGCCGTGGACAGTTAGCCAAAAACATTCAGTACTTC. Protein: CASSRGQLAKNIQYF. This chain connects TRBV28 to TRBJ2-4; TRBD1 is a possible D gene (6 bases). V was cut by 6 bases and J by 0 bases, with 12 bases left in between. The CDR3 contains 15 residues. CDR1 MDHEN and CDR2 SYDVKM come from the germline V gene.

As to this clone: This sample includes further DNA sequences coding for the same CDR3. The rearrangement uses TRBV5-1 and TRBJ2-1; no firm D call. V was trimmed by 1 base and J by 4 bases, leaving 3 bases between them. This CDR3 has 12 amino acids. CDR1 and CDR2 (germline): SGHRS, YFSETQ. CDR3 DNA: TGCGCCAGCAGCTTGAATTACAATGAGCAGTTCTTC. This codes for CASSLNYNEQFF.

The chain recombines TRBV19 with TRBJ1-6; D not certain. V was clipped by 5 bases and J by 4 bases, with 9 bases between them. CDR1 is LNHDA, CDR2 SQIVND, per germline (reference sequence). CDR3 length equals 14 residues. In DNA form, the CDR3 reads TGTGCCAGTAGTGCGGACGGTTATAATTCACCCCTCCACTTT. Its protein product is CASSADGYNSPLHF.

The chain carries TRBV6-1 and TRBJ2-7; D may be TRBD1 (5 bases). Per germline, CDR1 MNHNS and CDR2 SASEGT. The CDR3 contains 14 residues. With 7 bases removed from V and 3 bases from J, the gap between germline ends came to 16 bases. The DNA of the CDR3 is TGTGCCAGCACGTCTCAGCCAGGGAACTACGAGCAGTACTTC. Amino acids: CASTSQPGNYEQYF.

This chain joins TRBV6-5 and TRBJ1-2; 8 nucleotides line up with TRBD1. The V gene's germline CDR1 is MNHEY and CDR2 SVGAGI. The CDR3 has 15 amino acids. V was clipped by 0 bases and J by 10 bases; unmatched bases: 10. CDR3 loop: CASSYSVQGAGDYTF. CDR3 in DNA: TGTGCCAGCAGTTACTCGGTTCAGGGGGCGGGTGACTACACCTTC.

This chain links TRBV7-2 with TRBJ2-3; 13 nucleotides agree with TRBD2. The CDR3 is made up of 16 amino acids. V trimming: 5 bases; J trimming: 2 bases; junction bases outside the gene matches: 4. Germline CDR1 and CDR2: SGHTA and FQGNSA. DNA of the CDR3: TGTGCCAGCAGCACGGGGACTAGCGGGACCACAGATACGCAGTATTTT. Translation gives CASSTGTSGTTDTQYF. The entire variable domain, with the rest obtained from reference TRBV7-2 and TRBJ2-3, is as follows: GAGVSQSPSNKVTEKGKDVELRCDPISGHTALYWYRQSLGQGLEFLIYFQGNSAPDKSGLPSDRFSAERTGGSVSTLTIQRTQQEDSAVYLCASSTGTSGTTDTQYFGPGTRLTVL.

The chain carries TRBV11-2 and TRBJ1-1; possible D gene TRBD1, 6 bases. This CDR3 comprises 15 residues. V dropped 3 bases and J dropped 0 bases, with 11 bases sitting between them. CDR1 and CDR2 from the germline V gene are SGHAT and FQNNGV. The CDR3 here is CASSFQGGVNTEAFF. The CDR3, as DNA: TGTGCCAGCAGCTTTCAAGGGGGGGTGAACACTGAAGCTTTCTTT.

This clone was seen just once. J is TRBJ1-2 and V is TRBV7-6, with D tentatively TRBD1 (6 bases). V was pared by 5 bases and J by 8 bases, with 21 bases between. The CDR3 has 15 residues. Germline lookup yields CDR1 SGHVS and CDR2 FNYEAQ. The CDR3 nucleotides read TGTGCCAGCAGCCCAGGGCGACAGGCCTCCGGGGGCTACACCTTC. Its protein product is CASSPGRQASGGYTF. Combining the CDR3 with reference TRBV7-6 and TRBJ1-2 gives the whole variable domain GAGVSQSPRYKVTKRGQDVALRCDPISGHVSLYWYRQALGQGPEFLTYFNYEAQQDKSGLPNDRFSAERPEGSISTLTIQRTEQRDSAMYRCASSPGRQASGGYTFGSGTRLTVV.

V usage is TRBV30 and J usage is TRBJ1-2; weak D call: TRBD1 (6 bases). The CDR3 covers 14 residues. The V gene's germline CDR1 is GTSNPN and CDR2 SVGIG (reference sequence). V lost 5 bases, J lost 2 bases, and 15 bases lay in between. The CDR3 loop is CAWARDNQNYGYTF. Written as DNA, the CDR3 is TGTGCCTGGGCCCGGGACAACCAAAACTATGGCTACACCTTC. Drawing the rest from reference TRBV30 and TRBJ1-2, the complete variable domain is SQTIHQWPATLVQPVGSPLSLECTVEGTSNPNLYWYRQAAGRGLQLLFYSVGIGQISSEVPQNLSASRPQDRQFILSSKKLLLSDSGFYLCAWARDNQNYGYTFGSGTRLTVV.

The J gene is TRBJ2-7, the V gene TRBV29-1, with D unclear. The CDR3 length is 12 residues. Trimming took off 7 bases at V and 2 bases at J, with 12 bases between the two ends. Germline loops: CDR1 SQVTM, CDR2 ANQGSEA. The CDR3 protein is CSAEAPTYEQYF. In DNA form, the CDR3 reads TGCAGCGCCGAGGCCCCTACCTACGAGCAGTACTTC.

The genes are TRBV6-1 and TRBJ1-5; 10 positions match TRBD1. Germline CDR1 reads MNHNS; CDR2 reads SASEGT. The CDR3 loop spans 19 amino acids. The J segment lost 5 bases and the V segment lost 0 bases, leaving 13 bases of the junction unmatched. The CDR3 nucleotides read TGTGCCAGCAGTGAAGCCAGGGACAGGGGAGTATGGAGGGATCAGCCCCAGCATTTT. It yields the protein CASSEARDRGVWRDQPQHF.

The chain employs TRBV5-6 and TRBJ2-1; 8 bases fit TRBD2. Germline CDR1 SGHDT, CDR2 YYEEEE. This CDR3 spans 16 amino acids. V was pared by 4 bases and J by 4 bases, with 10 bases of the junction left unmatched. The CDR3 bases are TGTGCCAGCAGCACCAAGGGACTAGGAGCTTACAATGAGCAGTTCTTC. It encodes CASSTKGLGAYNEQFF.